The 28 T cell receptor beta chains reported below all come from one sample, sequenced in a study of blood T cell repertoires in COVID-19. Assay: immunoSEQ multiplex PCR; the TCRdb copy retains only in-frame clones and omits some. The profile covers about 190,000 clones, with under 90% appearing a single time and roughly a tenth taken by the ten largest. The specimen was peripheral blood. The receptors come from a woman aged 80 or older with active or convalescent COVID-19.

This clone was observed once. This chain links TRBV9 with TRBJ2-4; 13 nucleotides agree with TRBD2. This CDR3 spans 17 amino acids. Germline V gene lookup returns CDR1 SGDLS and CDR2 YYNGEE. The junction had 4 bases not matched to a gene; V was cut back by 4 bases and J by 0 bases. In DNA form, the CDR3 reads TGTGCCAGCAGCCCAGGGACTAGCGGGATAGCCAAAAACATTCAGTACTTC. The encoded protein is CASSPGTSGIAKNIQYF.

The DNA of the CDR3 is TGTGCCAGCAGCTTGTCTCCCTCCTATAATTCACCCCTCCACTTT. It yields the protein CASSLSPSYNSPLHF. The gene calls are TRBV5-6 and TRBJ1-6, with no clear D. The CDR3 runs to 15 residues. CDR1 SGHDT and CDR2 YYEEEE come from the germline V gene. The germline V and J ends were trimmed by 1 base and 0 bases, with 5 bases remaining between them.

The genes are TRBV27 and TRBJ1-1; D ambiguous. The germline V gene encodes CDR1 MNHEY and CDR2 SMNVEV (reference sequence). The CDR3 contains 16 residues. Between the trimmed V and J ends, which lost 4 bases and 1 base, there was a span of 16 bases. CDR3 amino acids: CASSSDAEAANTEAFF. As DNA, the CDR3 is TGTGCCAGCAGTTCCGATGCGGAAGCAGCGAACACTGAAGCTTTCTTT.

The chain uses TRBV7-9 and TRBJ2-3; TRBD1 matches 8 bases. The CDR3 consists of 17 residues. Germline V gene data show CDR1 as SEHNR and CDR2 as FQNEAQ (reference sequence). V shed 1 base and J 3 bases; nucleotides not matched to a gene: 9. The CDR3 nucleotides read TGTGCCAGCAGCTTAGTTTTAGGACAGGGTGGGACAGATACGCAGTATTTT. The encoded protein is CASSLVLGQGGTDTQYF. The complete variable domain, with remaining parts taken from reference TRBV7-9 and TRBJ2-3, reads DTGVSQNPRHKITKRGQNVTFRCDPISEHNRLYWYRQTLGQGPEFLTYFQNEAQLEKSRLLSDRFSAERPKGSFSTLEIQRTEQGDSAMYLCASSLVLGQGGTDTQYFGPGTRLTVL.

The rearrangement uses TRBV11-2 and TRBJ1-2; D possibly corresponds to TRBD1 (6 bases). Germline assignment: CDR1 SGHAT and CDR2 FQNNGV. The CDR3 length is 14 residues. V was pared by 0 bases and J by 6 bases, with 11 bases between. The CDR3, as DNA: TGTGCCAGCAGCTTAGAGCAGGGGTCACATGGCTACACCTTC. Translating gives CASSLEQGSHGYTF.

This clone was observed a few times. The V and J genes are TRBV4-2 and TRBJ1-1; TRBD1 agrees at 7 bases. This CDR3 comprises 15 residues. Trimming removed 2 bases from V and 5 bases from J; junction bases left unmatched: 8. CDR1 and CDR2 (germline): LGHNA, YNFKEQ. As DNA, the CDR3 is TGTGCCAGCAGCCAACCTAACAGGGGAAGGACTGAAGCTTTCTTT. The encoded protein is CASSQPNRGRTEAFF.

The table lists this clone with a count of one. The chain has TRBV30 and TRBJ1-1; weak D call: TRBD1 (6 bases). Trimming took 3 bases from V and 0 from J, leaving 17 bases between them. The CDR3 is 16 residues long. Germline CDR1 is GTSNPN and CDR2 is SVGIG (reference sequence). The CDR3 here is CAWRKGTPALNTEAFF. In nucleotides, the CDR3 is TGTGCCTGGAGAAAGGGGACACCAGCCTTGAACACTGAAGCTTTCTTT.

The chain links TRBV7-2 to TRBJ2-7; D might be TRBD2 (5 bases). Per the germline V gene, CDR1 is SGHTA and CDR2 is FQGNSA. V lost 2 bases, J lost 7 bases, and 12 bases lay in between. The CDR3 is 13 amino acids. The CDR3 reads CASSLSGGLEQYF. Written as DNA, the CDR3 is TGTGCCAGCAGCTTATCTGGAGGACTGGAGCAGTACTTC.

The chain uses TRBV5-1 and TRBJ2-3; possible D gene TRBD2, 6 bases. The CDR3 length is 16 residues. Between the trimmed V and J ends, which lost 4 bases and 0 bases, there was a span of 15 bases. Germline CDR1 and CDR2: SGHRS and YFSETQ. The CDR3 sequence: CASSEGLHTSTDTQYF. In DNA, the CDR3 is TGCGCCAGCAGCGAGGGACTCCACACTAGCACAGATACGCAGTATTTT.

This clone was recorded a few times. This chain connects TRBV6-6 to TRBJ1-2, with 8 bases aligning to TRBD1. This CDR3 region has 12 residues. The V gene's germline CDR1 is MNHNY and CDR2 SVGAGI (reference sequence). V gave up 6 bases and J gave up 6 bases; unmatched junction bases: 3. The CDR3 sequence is CASRMGQDGYTF. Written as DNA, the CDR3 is TGTGCCAGCAGAATGGGACAGGATGGCTACACCTTC.

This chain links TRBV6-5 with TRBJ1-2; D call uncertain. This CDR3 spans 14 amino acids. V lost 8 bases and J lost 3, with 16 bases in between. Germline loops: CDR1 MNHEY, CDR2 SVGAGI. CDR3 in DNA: TGTGCCAGCGGAGGGAGGGCCGACTACTATGGCTACACCTTC. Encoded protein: CASGGRADYYGYTF.

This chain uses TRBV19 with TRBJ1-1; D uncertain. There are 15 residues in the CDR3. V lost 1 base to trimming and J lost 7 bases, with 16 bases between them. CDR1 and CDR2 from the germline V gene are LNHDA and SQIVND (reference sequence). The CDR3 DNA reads TGTGCCAGTAGTATAGTCGGAGGGAGATTAGGTGAAGCTTTCTTT. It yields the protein CASSIVGGRLGEAFF.

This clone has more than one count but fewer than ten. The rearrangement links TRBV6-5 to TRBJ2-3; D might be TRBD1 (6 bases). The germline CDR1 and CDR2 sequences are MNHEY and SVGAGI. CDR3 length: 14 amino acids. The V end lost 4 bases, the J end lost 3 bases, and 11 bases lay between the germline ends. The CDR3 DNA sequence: TGTGCCAGCAGTTTCACAGGGCGTACAGATACGCAGTATTTT. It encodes CASSFTGRTDTQYF.

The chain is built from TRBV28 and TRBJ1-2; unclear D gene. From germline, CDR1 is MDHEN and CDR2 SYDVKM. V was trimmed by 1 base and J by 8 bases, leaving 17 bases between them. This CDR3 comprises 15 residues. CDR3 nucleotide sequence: TGTGCCAGCAGTTTATCTGGCCAGGTGTTGTGGGGCTACACCTTC. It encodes CASSLSGQVLWGYTF.

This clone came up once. As DNA, the CDR3 is TGCGCCAGCAGCCCAACAGGGGGCTCGAACTACGAGCAGTACTTC. Translated: CASSPTGGSNYEQYF. The V and J genes are TRBV5-1 and TRBJ2-7; 9 nucleotides align to TRBD1. Trimming at V came to 4 bases and at J to 3 bases, leaving 8 bases not matched to a gene. This CDR3 comprises 15 residues. Germline CDR1 and CDR2: SGHRS and YFSETQ.

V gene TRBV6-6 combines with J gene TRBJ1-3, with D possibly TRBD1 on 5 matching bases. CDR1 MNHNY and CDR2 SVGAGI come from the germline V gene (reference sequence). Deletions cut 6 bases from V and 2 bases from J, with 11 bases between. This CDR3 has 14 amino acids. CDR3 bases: TGTGCCAGCAGGCTGGACACGGCTGGAAACACCATATATTTT. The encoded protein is CASRLDTAGNTIYF.

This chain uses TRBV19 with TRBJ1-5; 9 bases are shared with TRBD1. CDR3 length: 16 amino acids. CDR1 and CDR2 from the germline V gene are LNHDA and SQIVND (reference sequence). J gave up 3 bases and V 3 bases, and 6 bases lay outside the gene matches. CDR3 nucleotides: TGTGCCAGTAGTATTAAGACAGGGGGGTTCAATCAGCCCCAGCATTTT. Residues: CASSIKTGGFNQPQHF.

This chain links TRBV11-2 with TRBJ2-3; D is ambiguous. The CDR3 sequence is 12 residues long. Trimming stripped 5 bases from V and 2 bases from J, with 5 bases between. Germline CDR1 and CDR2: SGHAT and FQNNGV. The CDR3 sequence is CASSLNTDTQYF. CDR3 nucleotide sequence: TGTGCCAGCAGCCTAAACACAGATACGCAGTATTTT.

In DNA, the CDR3 is TGTGCCAGCAGAGAAACAGGGAACACTGAAGCTTTCTTT. Translated, it gives CASRETGNTEAFF. The V gene is TRBV25-1, the J gene TRBJ1-1; a possible D gene is TRBD1 (5 bases). Trimming stripped 6 bases from V and 1 base from J, with 9 bases between. The germline V gene encodes CDR1 MGHDK and CDR2 SYGVNS. The CDR3 covers 13 residues.

This CDR3 reads CASSSTLGGGTEAFF. The CDR3 nucleotides are TGCGCCAGCAGCTCCACCCTGGGGGGAGGCACTGAAGCTTTCTTT. The chain recombines TRBV5-1 with TRBJ1-1, with D perhaps TRBD1 (5 bases). The CDR3 runs 15 residues. The V end was cut by 3 bases, the J end by 4 bases, with 16 bases between. Germline assignment: CDR1 SGHRS and CDR2 YFSETQ.

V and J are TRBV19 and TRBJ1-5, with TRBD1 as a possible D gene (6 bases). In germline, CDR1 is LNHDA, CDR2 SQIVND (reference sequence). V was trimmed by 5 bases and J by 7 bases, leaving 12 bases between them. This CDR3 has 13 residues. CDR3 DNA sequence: TGTGCCAGTAGTCCTCAGGGGTCCCAGCCCCAGCATTTT. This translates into CASSPQGSQPQHF. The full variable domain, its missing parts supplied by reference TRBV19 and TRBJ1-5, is DGGITQSPKYLFRKEGQNVTLSCEQNLNHDAMYWYRQDPGQGLRLIYYSQIVNDFQKGDIAEGYSVSREKKESFPLTVTSAQKNPTAFYLCASSPQGSQPQHFGDGTRLSIL.

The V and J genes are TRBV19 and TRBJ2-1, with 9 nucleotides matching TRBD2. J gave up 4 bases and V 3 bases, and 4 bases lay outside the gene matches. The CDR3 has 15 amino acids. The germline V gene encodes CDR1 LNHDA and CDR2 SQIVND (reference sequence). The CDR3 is CASSMAAGGYNEQFF. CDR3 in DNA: TGTGCCAGTAGTATGGCGGCGGGAGGGTACAATGAGCAGTTCTTC.

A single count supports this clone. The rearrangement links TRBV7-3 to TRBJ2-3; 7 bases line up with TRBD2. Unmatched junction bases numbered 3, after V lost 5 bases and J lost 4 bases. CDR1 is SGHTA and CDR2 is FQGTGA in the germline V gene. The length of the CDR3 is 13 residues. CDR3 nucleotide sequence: TGTGCCAGCAGCGTGGCGGGGGCAGATACGCAGTATTTT. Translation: CASSVAGADTQYF.

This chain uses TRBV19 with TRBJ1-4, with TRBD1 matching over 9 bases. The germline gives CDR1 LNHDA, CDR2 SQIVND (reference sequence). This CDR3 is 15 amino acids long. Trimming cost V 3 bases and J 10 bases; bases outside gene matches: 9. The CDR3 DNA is TGTGCCAGTAGTATCAGAACAGGGGGCGCCGGAAAACTGTTTTTT. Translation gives CASSIRTGGAGKLFF.

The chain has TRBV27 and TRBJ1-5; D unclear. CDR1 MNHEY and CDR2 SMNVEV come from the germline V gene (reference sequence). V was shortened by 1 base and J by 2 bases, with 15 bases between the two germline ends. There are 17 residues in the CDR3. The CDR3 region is CASSLWATGERNQPQHF. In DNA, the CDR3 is TGTGCCAGCAGTTTATGGGCAACCGGGGAGCGCAATCAGCCCCAGCATTTT.

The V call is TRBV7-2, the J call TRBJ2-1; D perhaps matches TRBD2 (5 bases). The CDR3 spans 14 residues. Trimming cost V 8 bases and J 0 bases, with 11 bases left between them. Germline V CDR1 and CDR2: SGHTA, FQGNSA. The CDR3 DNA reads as TGTGCCAGCCTTAAGGCGGGCTCCTACAATGAGCAGTTCTTC. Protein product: CASLKAGSYNEQFF.

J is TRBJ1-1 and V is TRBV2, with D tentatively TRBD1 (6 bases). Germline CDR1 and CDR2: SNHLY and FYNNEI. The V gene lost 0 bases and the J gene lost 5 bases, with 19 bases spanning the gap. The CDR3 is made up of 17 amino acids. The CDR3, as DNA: TGTGCCAGCAGTGAAGCAAAACAGGGTTGGATTATGACTGAAGCTTTCTTT. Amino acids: CASSEAKQGWIMTEAFF.

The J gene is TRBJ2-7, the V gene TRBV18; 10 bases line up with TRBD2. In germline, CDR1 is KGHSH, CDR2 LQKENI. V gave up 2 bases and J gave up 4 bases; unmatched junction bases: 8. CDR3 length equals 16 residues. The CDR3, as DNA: TGTGCCAGCTCACCAGCTCTAGCGGGAGTTAGGTACGAGCAGTACTTC. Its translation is CASSPALAGVRYEQYF.